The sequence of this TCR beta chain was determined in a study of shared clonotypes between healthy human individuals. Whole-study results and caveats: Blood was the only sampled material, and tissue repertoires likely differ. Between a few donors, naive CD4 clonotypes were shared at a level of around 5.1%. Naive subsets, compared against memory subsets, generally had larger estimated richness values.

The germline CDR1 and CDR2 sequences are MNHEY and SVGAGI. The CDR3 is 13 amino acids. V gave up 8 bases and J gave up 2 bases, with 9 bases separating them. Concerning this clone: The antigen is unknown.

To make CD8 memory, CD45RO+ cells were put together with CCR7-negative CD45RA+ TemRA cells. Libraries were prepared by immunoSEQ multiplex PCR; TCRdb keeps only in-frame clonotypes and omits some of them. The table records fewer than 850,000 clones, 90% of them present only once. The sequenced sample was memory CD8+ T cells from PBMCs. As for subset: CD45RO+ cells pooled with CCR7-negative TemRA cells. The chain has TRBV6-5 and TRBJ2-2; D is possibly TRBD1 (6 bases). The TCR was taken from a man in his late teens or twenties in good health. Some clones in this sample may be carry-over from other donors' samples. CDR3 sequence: CASGTQNTGELFF. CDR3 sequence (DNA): TGTGCCAGCGGGACACAAAACACCGGGGAGCTGTTTTTT.